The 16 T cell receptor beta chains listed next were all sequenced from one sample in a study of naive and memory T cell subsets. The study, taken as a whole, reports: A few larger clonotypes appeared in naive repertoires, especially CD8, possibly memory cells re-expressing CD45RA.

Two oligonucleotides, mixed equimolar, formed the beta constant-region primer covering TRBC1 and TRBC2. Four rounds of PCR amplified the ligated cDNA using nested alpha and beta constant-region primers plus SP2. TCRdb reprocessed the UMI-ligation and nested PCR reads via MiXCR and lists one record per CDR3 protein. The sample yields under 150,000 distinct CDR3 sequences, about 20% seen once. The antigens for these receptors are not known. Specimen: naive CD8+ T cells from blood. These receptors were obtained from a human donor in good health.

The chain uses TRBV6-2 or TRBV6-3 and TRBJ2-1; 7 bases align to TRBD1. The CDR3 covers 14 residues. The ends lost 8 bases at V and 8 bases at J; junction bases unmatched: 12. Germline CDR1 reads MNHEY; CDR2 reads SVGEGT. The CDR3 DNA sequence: TGTGCCAGCTCGGGACAGACGGACAGCGATGAGCAGTTCTTC. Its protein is CASSGQTDSDEQFF.

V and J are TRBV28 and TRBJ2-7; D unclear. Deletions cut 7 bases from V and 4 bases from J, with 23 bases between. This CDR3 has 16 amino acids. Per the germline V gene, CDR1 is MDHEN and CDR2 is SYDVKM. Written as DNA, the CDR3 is TGTGCCAGCAACACTGGCGACCTCCGCGACACATACGAGCAGTACTTC. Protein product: CASNTGDLRDTYEQYF.

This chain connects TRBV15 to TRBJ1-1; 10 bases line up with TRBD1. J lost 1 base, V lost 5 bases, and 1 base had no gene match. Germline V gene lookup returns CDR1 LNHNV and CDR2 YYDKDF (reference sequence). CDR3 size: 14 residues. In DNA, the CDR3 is TGTGCCACCAGCGGGGACAGGGGGAACACTGAAGCTTTCTTT. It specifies CATSGDRGNTEAFF.

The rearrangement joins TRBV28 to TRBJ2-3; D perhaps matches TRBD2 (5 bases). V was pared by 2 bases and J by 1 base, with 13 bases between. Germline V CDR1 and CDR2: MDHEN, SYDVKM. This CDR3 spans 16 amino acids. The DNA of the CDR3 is TGTGCCAGCAGTTTAAGACTACATCTCGGCACAGATACGCAGTATTTT. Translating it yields CASSLRLHLGTDTQYF. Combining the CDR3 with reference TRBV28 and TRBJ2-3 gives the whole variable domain DVKVTQSSRYLVKRTGEKVFLECVQDMDHENMFWYRQDPGLGLRLIYFSYDVKMKEKGDIPEGYSVSREKKERFSLILESASTNQTSMYLCASSLRLHLGTDTQYFGPGTRLTVL.

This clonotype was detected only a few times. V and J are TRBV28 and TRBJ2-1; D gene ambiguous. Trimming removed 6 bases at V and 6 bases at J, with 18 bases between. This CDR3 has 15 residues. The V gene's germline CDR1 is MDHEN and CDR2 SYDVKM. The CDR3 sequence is CASSPVEGLSNEQFF. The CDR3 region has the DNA TGTGCCAGCAGCCCCGTTGAAGGGCTCAGCAATGAGCAGTTCTTC.

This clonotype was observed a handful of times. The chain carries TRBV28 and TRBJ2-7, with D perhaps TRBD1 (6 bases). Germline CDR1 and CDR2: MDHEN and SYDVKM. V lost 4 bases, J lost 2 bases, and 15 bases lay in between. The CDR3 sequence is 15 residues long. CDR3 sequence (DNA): TGTGCCAGCAGTTCCCGAAGGACAGATACCTACGAGCAGTACTTC. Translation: CASSSRRTDTYEQYF.

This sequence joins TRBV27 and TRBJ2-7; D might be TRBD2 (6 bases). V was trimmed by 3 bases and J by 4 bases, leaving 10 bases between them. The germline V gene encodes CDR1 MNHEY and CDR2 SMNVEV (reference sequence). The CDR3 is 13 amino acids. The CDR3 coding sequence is TGTGCCAGCAGTTTCGGGGAGGCATACGAGCAGTACTTC. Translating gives CASSFGEAYEQYF.

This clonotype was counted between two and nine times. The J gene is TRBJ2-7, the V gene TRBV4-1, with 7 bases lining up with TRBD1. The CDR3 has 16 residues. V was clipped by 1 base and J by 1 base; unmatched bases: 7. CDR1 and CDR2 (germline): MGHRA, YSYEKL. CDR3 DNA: TGCGCCAGCAGCCAAGTCTCAGGGACAGCGTCCTACGAGCAGTACTTC. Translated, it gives CASSQVSGTASYEQYF.

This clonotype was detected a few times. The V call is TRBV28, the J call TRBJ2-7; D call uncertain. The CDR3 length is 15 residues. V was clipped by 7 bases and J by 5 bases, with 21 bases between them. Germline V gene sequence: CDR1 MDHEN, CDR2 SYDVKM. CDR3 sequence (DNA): TGTGCCAGCACCGATACGATCGACTCGAAGGACGAGCAGTACTTC. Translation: CASTDTIDSKDEQYF.

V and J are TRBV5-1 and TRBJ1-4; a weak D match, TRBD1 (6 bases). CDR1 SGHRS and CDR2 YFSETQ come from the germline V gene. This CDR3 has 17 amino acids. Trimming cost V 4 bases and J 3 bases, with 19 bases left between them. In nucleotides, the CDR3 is TGCGCCAGCAGCCCGATTAACAGGGCCCCCGCTAATGAAAAACTGTTTTTT. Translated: CASSPINRAPANEKLFF.

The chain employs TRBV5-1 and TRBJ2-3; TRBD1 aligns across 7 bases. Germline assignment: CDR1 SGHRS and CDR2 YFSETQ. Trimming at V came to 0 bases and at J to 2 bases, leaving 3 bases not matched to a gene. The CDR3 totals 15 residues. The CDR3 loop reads CASSLEGAITDTQYF. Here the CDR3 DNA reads TGCGCCAGCAGCTTGGAGGGGGCGATCACAGATACGCAGTATTTT. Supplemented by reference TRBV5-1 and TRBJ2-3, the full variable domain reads KAGVTQTPRYLIKTRGQQVTLSCSPISGHRSVSWYQQTPGQGLQFLFEYFSETQRNKGNFPGRFSGRQFSNSRSEMNVSTLELGDSALYLCASSLEGAITDTQYFGPGTRLTVL.

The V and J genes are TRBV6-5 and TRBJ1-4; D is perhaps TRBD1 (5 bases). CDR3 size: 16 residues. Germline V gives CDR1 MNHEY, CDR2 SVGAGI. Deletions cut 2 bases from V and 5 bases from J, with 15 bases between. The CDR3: CASSYEAGTGNEKLFF. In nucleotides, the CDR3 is TGTGCCAGCAGTTACGAGGCCGGGACGGGGAATGAAAAACTGTTTTTT.

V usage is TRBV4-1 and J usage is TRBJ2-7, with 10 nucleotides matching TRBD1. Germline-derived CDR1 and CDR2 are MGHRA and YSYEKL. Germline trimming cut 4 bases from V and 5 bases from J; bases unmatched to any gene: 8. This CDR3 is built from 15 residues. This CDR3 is CASSRQGQGSHEQYF. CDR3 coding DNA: TGCGCCAGCAGCCGACAGGGACAGGGGAGCCACGAGCAGTACTTC.

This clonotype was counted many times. CDR3 in amino acids: CASSLLGGQGAYSYEQYF. In nucleotides, the CDR3 is TGTGCCAGCAGCTTGCTGGGTGGACAGGGTGCTTACTCCTACGAGCAGTACTTC. The chain joins TRBV7-9 to TRBJ2-7, with 8 bases fitting TRBD1. The CDR3 is 18 residues long. J gave up 0 bases and V 3 bases, and 13 bases lay outside the gene matches. Germline values: CDR1 SEHNR, CDR2 FQNEAQ (reference sequence).

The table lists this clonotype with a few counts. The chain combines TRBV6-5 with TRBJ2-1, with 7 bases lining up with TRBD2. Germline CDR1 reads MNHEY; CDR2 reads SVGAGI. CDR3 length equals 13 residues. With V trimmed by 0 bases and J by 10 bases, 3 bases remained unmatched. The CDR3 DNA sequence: TGTGCCAGCAGTTACTCCGAGGGAGGGGAGCAGTTCTTC. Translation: CASSYSEGGEQFF.

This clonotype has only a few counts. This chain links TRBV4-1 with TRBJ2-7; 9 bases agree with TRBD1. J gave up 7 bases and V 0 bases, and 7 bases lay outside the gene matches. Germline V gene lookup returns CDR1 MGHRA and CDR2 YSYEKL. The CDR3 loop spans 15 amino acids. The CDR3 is CASSQDEGQGWEQYF. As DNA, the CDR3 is TGCGCCAGCAGCCAAGATGAGGGACAGGGATGGGAGCAGTACTTC.